One sample yielded the 30 T cell receptor beta chains listed below, sequenced in a study of blood T cell repertoires in COVID-19. Profiled with immunoSEQ multiplex PCR; TCRdb holds only in-frame clones, not every one. In the table there are approximately 150,000 clones, 80% to 90% of which are singletons. Sequenced sample: PBMCs or T cells enriched from blood (not recorded which). These receptor sequences come from a woman between 50 and 59 years old who had recovered from COVID-19.

This clone was seen only a few times. The rearrangement uses TRBV2 and TRBJ1-2; 10 nucleotides agree with TRBD1. Trimming removed 7 bases from V and 7 bases from J; junction bases left unmatched: 12. The CDR3 is 15 residues long. Germline V gene lookup returns CDR1 SNHLY and CDR2 FYNNEI. In DNA, the CDR3 is TGTGCCAGCACATTGCGGGACAGGGGCTCTGGTGGCTACACCTTC. This gives the protein CASTLRDRGSGGYTF. Full variable domain (rest looked up from reference TRBV2 and TRBJ1-2): EPEVTQTPSHQVTQMGQEVILRCVPISNHLYFYWYRQILGQKVEFLVSFYNNEISEKSEIFDDQFSVERPDGSNFTLKIRSTKLEDSAMYFCASTLRDRGSGGYTFGSGTRLTVV.

V gene TRBV27 combines with J gene TRBJ1-2; 8 nucleotides agree with TRBD1. The CDR3 has 14 amino acids. The V gene end was trimmed by 3 bases and the J gene end by 5 bases; junction bases not matched to a gene: 5. CDR1 MNHEY and CDR2 SMNVEV come from the germline V gene (reference sequence). The CDR3: CASSFAGGRYGYTF. CDR3 DNA: TGTGCCAGCAGTTTCGCAGGGGGCAGGTATGGCTACACCTTC.

The genes are TRBV27 and TRBJ2-2; TRBD1 is a possible D gene (6 bases). The V end was cut by 8 bases, the J end by 6 bases, with 10 bases between. Germline CDR1 and CDR2: MNHEY and SMNVEV (reference sequence). CDR3 size: 12 residues. As DNA, the CDR3 is TGTGCCAGCGGAACAGGGTCCGGGGAGCTGTTTTTT. As protein: CASGTGSGELFF.

The DNA of the CDR3 is TGTGCCAGCAGTTACTCACGGCAGGGGTTAGTCATCGCTGGAAACACCATATATTTT. It specifies CASSYSRQGLVIAGNTIYF. This rearrangement joins TRBV6-2 or TRBV6-3 to TRBJ1-3; a possible D gene is TRBD1 (6 bases). V was clipped by 0 bases and J by 2 bases, with 20 bases between them. There are 19 residues in the CDR3. CDR1 and CDR2 (germline): MNHEY, SVGEGT.

This sequence joins TRBV6-2 or TRBV6-3 and TRBJ2-5, with D unclear. CDR1 and CDR2 (germline): MNHEY, SVGEGT. V lost 2 bases to trimming and J lost 4 bases, with 8 bases between them. The CDR3 runs to 13 residues. The CDR3 region has the DNA TGTGCCAGCAGTTACGTGAGAGGAGAGACCCAGTACTTC. Amino acid sequence: CASSYVRGETQYF.

The V call is TRBV20-1, the J call TRBJ2-1, with 8 positions matching TRBD2. The CDR3 extends over 17 amino acids. In germline, CDR1 is DFQATT, CDR2 SNEGSKA (reference sequence). The V gene end was trimmed by 3 bases and the J gene end by 4 bases; junction bases not matched to a gene: 14. The CDR3 DNA sequence: TGCAGTGCTAGTACCCCAAAACGGGGGGGCGCTTACAATGAGCAGTTCTTC. It specifies CSASTPKRGGAYNEQFF.

The V and J genes are TRBV7-2 and TRBJ1-3; a weak D match, TRBD1 (5 bases). In germline, CDR1 is SGHTA, CDR2 FQGNSA. The germline V and J ends were trimmed by 3 bases and 2 bases, with 14 bases remaining between them. CDR3 length: 16 amino acids. For the CDR3, the DNA is TGTGCCAGCAGCTTGGGGTCTTCAGGGACTGGAAACACCATATATTTT. Translated: CASSLGSSGTGNTIYF.

This clone was seen a handful of times. V usage is TRBV5-4 and J usage is TRBJ2-2; the match to TRBD1 covers 9 bases. Germline V gives CDR1 SGHNT, CDR2 YYREEE (reference sequence). The length of the CDR3 is 15 residues. V shed 2 bases and J 6 bases; nucleotides not matched to a gene: 5. The CDR3 sequence: CASSLRTGVPGELFF. The CDR3 bases are TGTGCCAGCAGCTTAAGGACAGGGGTCCCCGGGGAGCTGTTTTTT.

V gene TRBV19 combines with J gene TRBJ2-1, with TRBD2 as a possible D gene (6 bases). CDR1 is LNHDA and CDR2 is SQIVND in the germline V gene (reference sequence). With 5 bases removed from V and 9 bases from J, the gap between germline ends came to 17 bases. The CDR3 is made up of 14 amino acids. CDR3 loop: CASSHYRTKAEQFF. In DNA form, the CDR3 reads TGTGCCAGTAGTCACTACCGGACTAAGGCTGAGCAGTTCTTC.

The chain joins TRBV7-2 to TRBJ2-2; a possible D gene is TRBD1 (6 bases). This CDR3 spans 16 amino acids. Deletions cut 4 bases from V and 1 base from J, with 13 bases between. Germline CDR1 and CDR2: SGHTA and FQGNSA. The chain's CDR3 is CASSYHGQMNTGELFF. The CDR3 DNA follows: TGTGCCAGCAGCTACCACGGACAGATGAACACCGGGGAGCTGTTTTTT.

The V call is TRBV6-5, the J call TRBJ1-1; 8 bases are a match to TRBD1. V lost 4 bases and J lost 10; bases outside the gene matches: 11. The germline gives CDR1 MNHEY, CDR2 SVGAGI. The CDR3 is 14 residues long. CDR3 nucleotides: TGTGCCAGCAGTTCTACCGGGACAGGAGTTGGAGCTTTCTTT. This encodes CASSSTGTGVGAFF.

The CDR3 here is CASSPKLDTMNTEAFF. The DNA of the CDR3 is TGCGCCAGCAGCCCCAAACTAGACACCATGAACACTGAAGCTTTCTTT. The gene calls are TRBV4-1 and TRBJ1-1, with D unresolved. Trimming pared 4 bases from V and 0 bases from J, leaving 15 bases between. CDR1 MGHRA and CDR2 YSYEKL come from the germline V gene. This CDR3 is built from 16 residues.

The genes are TRBV25-1 and TRBJ2-7, with D tentatively TRBD1 (6 bases). CDR1 and CDR2 from the germline V gene are MGHDK and SYGVNS. CDR3 length equals 13 residues. Trimming removed 8 bases at V and 4 bases at J, with 15 bases between. CDR3 DNA: TGTGCCAGCTCGGGACAAGGGTTGTACGAGCAGTACTTC. This sequence encodes CASSGQGLYEQYF.

The chain is built from TRBV18 and TRBJ2-7, with D possibly TRBD2 on 5 matching bases. Germline V gene lookup returns CDR1 KGHSH and CDR2 LQKENI. The CDR3 covers 15 residues. V gave up 3 bases and J gave up 0 bases, with 12 bases separating them. The CDR3 reads CASSPGVSGSYEQYF. As DNA, the CDR3 is TGTGCCAGCTCACCGGGAGTTTCTGGCTCCTACGAGCAGTACTTC.

The chain joins TRBV6-5 to TRBJ1-4; D not resolved. CDR3 length equals 13 residues. CDR1 and CDR2 (germline): MNHEY, SVGAGI. V dropped 1 base and J dropped 8 bases, with 8 bases sitting between them. Written as DNA, the CDR3 is TGTGCCAGCAGTTACTGGGCGGGAGAAAAACTGTTTTTT. It yields the protein CASSYWAGEKLFF.

The genes are TRBV7-2 and TRBJ2-2; the D is unclear. The CDR3 covers 14 residues. Germline values: CDR1 SGHTA, CDR2 FQGNSA. Trimming took 2 bases from V and 1 from J, leaving 5 bases between them. The CDR3 DNA reads TGTGCCAGCAGCTTATTAGAGAACACCGGGGAGCTGTTTTTT. Translating gives CASSLLENTGELFF.

The chain's CDR3 is CASSLGGLASDTQYF. The CDR3, as DNA: TGTGCCAGCAGCTTGGGGGGACTAGCAAGCGATACGCAGTATTTT. The chain uses TRBV5-4 and TRBJ2-3; 9 nucleotides line up with TRBD2. Germline CDR1 reads SGHNT; CDR2 reads YYREEE (reference sequence). With V trimmed by 0 bases and J by 6 bases, 5 bases remained unmatched. This CDR3 is 15 amino acids long.

In its sample, this clone was seen a few times. The chain combines TRBV11-1 with TRBJ2-7; no reliable D call. Germline CDR1 SGHAT, CDR2 FQDESV (reference sequence). The CDR3 covers 14 residues. Between the trimmed V and J ends, which lost 0 bases and 4 bases, there was a span of 10 bases. The CDR3 DNA follows: TGTGCCAGCAGCTTAGCCTTGAGCCAATACGAGCAGTACTTC. It specifies CASSLALSQYEQYF.

This chain uses TRBV6-2 or TRBV6-3 with TRBJ2-2; D not resolved. V was cut by 2 bases and J by 10 bases, with 11 bases left in between. This CDR3 spans 13 amino acids. Germline loops: CDR1 MNHEY, CDR2 SVGEGT. The CDR3 reads CASSYPHGEELFF. DNA for the CDR3: TGTGCCAGCAGTTACCCCCATGGAGAGGAGCTGTTTTTT.

This clone was picked up a small number of times. CDR3 in amino acids: CASSKGLAGTDTQYF. The CDR3 DNA reads as TGTGCCAGTAGTAAGGGACTAGCGGGCACAGATACGCAGTATTTT. V and J are TRBV19 and TRBJ2-3; 11 bases align to TRBD2. The CDR3 length is 15 residues. Germline values: CDR1 LNHDA, CDR2 SQIVND (reference sequence). The J segment lost 1 base and the V segment lost 4 bases, leaving 1 base of the junction unmatched.

The chain carries TRBV7-2 and TRBJ2-1; no clear D. Per the germline V gene, CDR1 is SGHTA and CDR2 is FQGNSA. V was shortened by 4 bases and J by 9 bases, with 13 bases between the two germline ends. The CDR3 has 13 amino acids. The CDR3, as DNA: TGTGCCAGCAGCTATACCTTGGGCCTTGAGCAGTTCTTC. It yields the protein CASSYTLGLEQFF. The full variable domain, rest sourced from reference TRBV7-2 and TRBJ2-1, is GAGVSQSPSNKVTEKGKDVELRCDPISGHTALYWYRQSLGQGLEFLIYFQGNSAPDKSGLPSDRFSAERTGGSVSTLTIQRTQQEDSAVYLCASSYTLGLEQFFGPGTRLTVL.

The gene calls are TRBV6-5 and TRBJ2-3, with a tentative D call TRBD2 (6 bases). The CDR3 runs 14 residues. With 2 bases removed from V and 2 bases from J, the gap between germline ends came to 8 bases. The germline CDR1 and CDR2 sequences are MNHEY and SVGAGI. The CDR3 DNA reads TGTGCCAGCAGTTACCAGCGGGTCACAGATACGCAGTATTTT. Amino acid sequence: CASSYQRVTDTQYF.

V and J are TRBV24-1 and TRBJ1-2; TRBD1 agrees at 10 bases. Germline lookup yields CDR1 KGHDR and CDR2 SFDVKD. V dropped 7 bases and J dropped 8; count of bases not matched to a gene: 3. The length of the CDR3 is 12 residues. CDR3 sequence reads: CATSGQGEGYTF. The CDR3 DNA reads as TGTGCCACCAGCGGACAGGGGGAAGGCTACACCTTC.

The chain links TRBV18 to TRBJ2-3, with 7 bases that match TRBD2. The ends lost 6 bases at V and 2 bases at J; junction bases unmatched: 11. The CDR3 is made up of 16 amino acids. Germline V gene data show CDR1 as KGHSH and CDR2 as LQKENI. In nucleotides, the CDR3 is TGTGCCAGCTCCTACCTGACTAGCATGTTCACAGATACGCAGTATTTT. Amino acids: CASSYLTSMFTDTQYF.

The J gene is TRBJ1-1, the V gene TRBV18; D remains unclear. V lost 5 bases to trimming and J lost 8 bases, with 12 bases between them. Per the germline V gene, CDR1 is KGHSH and CDR2 is LQKENI. The CDR3 sequence is 12 residues long. CDR3 sequence: CASSSYVQEAFF. CDR3 nucleotide sequence: TGTGCCAGCTCATCCTATGTACAGGAAGCTTTCTTT.

In DNA, the CDR3 is TGCGCCAGCAGCGTGGGGGGACGGTCGGGAGATGAAAAACTGTTTTTT. This translates into CASSVGGRSGDEKLFF. The rearrangement uses TRBV5-1 and TRBJ1-4, with a tentative D call TRBD1 (5 bases). This CDR3 contains 16 residues. Germline CDR1 and CDR2: SGHRS and YFSETQ. Trimming took 4 bases from V and 6 from J, leaving 19 bases between them.

This clone appeared once. The J gene is TRBJ1-1, the V gene TRBV18, with 7 bases matching TRBD1. J was trimmed by 5 bases and V by 3 bases; bases with no gene match: 6. The germline V gene encodes CDR1 KGHSH and CDR2 LQKENI. The CDR3 is 14 amino acids. The chain's CDR3 is CASSPSGGLTEAFF. The CDR3 DNA follows: TGTGCCAGCTCACCTTCAGGGGGGCTAACTGAAGCTTTCTTT.

The gene calls are TRBV10-1 and TRBJ2-6; 12 nucleotides align to TRBD1. J gave up 2 bases and V 8 bases, and 13 bases lay outside the gene matches. CDR1 is WNHNN and CDR2 is SYGVQD in the germline V gene (reference sequence). The CDR3 is 19 residues long. CDR3 sequence reads: CASLSPSRDRGPGANVLTF. The CDR3 bases are TGCGCCAGCCTTAGCCCCAGCCGGGACAGGGGGCCTGGGGCCAACGTCCTGACTTTC.

The CDR3 DNA reads TGTGCCAGCAGCCAAGAACGCCAGGCCTTTAATGAAAAACTGTTTTTT. Its protein is CASSQERQAFNEKLFF. The J gene is TRBJ1-4, the V gene TRBV14; D is undetermined. CDR3 length equals 16 residues. V dropped 0 bases and J dropped 4 bases, with 12 bases sitting between them. Germline V gene lookup returns CDR1 SGHDN and CDR2 FVKESK.

This clone showed up many times. The rearrangement joins TRBV2 to TRBJ1-1; D is perhaps TRBD1 (5 bases). Germline-derived CDR1 and CDR2 are SNHLY and FYNNEI. The CDR3 spans 14 residues. Trimming removed 4 bases at V and 4 bases at J, with 13 bases between. CDR3 protein: CASSVVGVGTEAFF. The DNA of the CDR3 is TGTGCCAGCAGTGTTGTAGGGGTCGGCACTGAAGCTTTCTTT.